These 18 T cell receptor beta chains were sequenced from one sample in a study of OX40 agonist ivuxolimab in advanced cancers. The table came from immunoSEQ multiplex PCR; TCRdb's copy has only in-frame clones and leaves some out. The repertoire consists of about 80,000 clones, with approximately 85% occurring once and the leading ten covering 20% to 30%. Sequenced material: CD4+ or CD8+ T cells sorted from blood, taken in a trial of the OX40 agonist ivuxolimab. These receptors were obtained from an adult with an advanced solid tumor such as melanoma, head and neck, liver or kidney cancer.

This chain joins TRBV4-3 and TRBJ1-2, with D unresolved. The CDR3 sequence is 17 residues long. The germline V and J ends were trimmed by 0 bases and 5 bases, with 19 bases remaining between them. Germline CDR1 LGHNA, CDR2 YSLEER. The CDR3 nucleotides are TGCGCCAGCAGCCAAGATAGGTACAGCCTATCTTTTTATGGCTACACCTTC. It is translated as CASSQDRYSLSFYGYTF.

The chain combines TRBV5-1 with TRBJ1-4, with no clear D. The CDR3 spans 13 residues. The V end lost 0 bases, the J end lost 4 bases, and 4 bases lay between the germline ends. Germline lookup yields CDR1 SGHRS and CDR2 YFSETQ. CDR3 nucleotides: TGCGCCAGCAGCTTGGGGGATAATGAAAAACTGTTTTTT. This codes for CASSLGDNEKLFF.

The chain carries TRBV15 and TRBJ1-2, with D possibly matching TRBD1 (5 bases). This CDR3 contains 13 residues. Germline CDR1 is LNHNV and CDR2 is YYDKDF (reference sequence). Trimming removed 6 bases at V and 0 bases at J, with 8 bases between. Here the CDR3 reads CATRKTANYGYTF. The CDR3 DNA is TGTGCCACCAGGAAGACAGCTAACTATGGCTACACCTTC.

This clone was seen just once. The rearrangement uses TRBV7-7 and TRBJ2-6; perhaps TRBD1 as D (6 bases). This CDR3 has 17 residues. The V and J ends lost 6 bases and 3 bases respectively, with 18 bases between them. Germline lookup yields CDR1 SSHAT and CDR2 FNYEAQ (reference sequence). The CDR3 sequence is CASSPTAGASGANVLTF. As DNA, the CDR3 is TGTGCCAGCAGTCCAACGGCAGGGGCTAGTGGGGCCAACGTCCTGACTTTC.

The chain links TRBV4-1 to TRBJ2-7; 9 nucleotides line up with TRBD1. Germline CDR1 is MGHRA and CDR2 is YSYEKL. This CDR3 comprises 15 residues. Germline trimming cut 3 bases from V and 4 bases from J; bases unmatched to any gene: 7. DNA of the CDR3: TGCGCCAGCAGCCAGCCGGGACAGGGCCGTTACGAGCAGTACTTC. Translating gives CASSQPGQGRYEQYF.

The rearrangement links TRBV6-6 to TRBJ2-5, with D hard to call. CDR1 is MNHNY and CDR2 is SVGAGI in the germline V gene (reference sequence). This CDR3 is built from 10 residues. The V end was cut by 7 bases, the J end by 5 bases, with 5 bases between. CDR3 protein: CASMAETQYF. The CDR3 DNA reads TGTGCCAGCATGGCGGAGACCCAGTACTTC.

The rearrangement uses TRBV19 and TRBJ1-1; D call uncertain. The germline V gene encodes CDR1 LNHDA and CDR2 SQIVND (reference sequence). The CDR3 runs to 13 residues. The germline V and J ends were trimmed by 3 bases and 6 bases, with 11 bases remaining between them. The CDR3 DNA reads TGTGCCAGTAGTATTGAATTTCGTTCTGAAGCTTTCTTT. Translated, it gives CASSIEFRSEAFF. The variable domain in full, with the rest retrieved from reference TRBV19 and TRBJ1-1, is DGGITQSPKYLFRKEGQNVTLSCEQNLNHDAMYWYRQDPGQGLRLIYYSQIVNDFQKGDIAEGYSVSREKKESFPLTVTSAQKNPTAFYLCASSIEFRSEAFFGQGTRLTVV.

CDR3 nucleotides: TGCGCCAGCAGCTACGGACAGGGTAATAATTCACCCCTCCACTTT. This encodes CASSYGQGNNSPLHF. V and J are TRBV4-3 and TRBJ1-6; 8 nucleotides agree with TRBD1. Unmatched junction bases numbered 5, after V lost 5 bases and J lost 5 bases. The CDR3 totals 15 residues. CDR1 is LGHNA and CDR2 is YSLEER in the germline V gene.

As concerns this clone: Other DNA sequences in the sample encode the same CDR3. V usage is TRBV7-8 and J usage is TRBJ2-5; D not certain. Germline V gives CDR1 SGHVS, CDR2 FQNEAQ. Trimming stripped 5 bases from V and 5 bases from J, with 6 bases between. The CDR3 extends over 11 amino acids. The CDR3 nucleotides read TGTGCCAGCAGCCCAACGGAGACCCAGTACTTC. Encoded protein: CASSPTETQYF.

CDR3 bases: TGCAGCGTTGGGGCAAGAAACTATGGCTACACCTTC. It encodes CSVGARNYGYTF. The chain uses TRBV29-1 and TRBJ1-2; no clear D. Germline CDR1 and CDR2: SQVTM and ANQGSEA. The CDR3 runs 12 residues. V was shortened by 4 bases and J by 2 bases, with 8 bases between the two germline ends.

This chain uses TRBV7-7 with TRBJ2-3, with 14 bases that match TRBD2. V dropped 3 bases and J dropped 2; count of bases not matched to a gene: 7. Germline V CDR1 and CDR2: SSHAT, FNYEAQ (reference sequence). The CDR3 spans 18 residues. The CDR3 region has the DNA TGTGCCAGCAGCTTTCCCGGGACTAGCGGGAGTACCACAGATACGCAGTATTTT. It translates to CASSFPGTSGSTTDTQYF.

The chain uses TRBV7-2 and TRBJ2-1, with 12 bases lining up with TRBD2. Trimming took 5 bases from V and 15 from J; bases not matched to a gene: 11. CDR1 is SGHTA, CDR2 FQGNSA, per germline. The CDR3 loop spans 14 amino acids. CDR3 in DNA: TGTGCCAGCAGCGCCACACTAGCGGGGGGACGACCGTTCTTC. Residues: CASSATLAGGRPFF.

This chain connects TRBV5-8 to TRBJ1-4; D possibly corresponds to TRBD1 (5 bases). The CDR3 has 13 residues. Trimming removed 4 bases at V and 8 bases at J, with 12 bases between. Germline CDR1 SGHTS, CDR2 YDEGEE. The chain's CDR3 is CASSRARGEKLFF. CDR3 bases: TGTGCCAGCAGCCGGGCCCGGGGGGAAAAACTGTTTTTT.

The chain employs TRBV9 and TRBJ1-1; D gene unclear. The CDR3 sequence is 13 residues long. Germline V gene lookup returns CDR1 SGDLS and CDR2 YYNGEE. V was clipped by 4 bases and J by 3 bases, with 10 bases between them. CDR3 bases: TGTGCCAGCAGCCCATCCCAGGACACTGAAGCTTTCTTT. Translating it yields CASSPSQDTEAFF.

The CDR3 region has the DNA TGTGCCAGCAGTGAAGTCGGCAGGGCTGGGGAGCAGTACTTC. Translated, it gives CASSEVGRAGEQYF. This chain uses TRBV6-1 with TRBJ2-7; perhaps TRBD1 as D (5 bases). The CDR3 consists of 14 residues. Trimming left V 1 base short and J 7 bases short, with 14 bases between. Per germline, CDR1 MNHNS and CDR2 SASEGT.

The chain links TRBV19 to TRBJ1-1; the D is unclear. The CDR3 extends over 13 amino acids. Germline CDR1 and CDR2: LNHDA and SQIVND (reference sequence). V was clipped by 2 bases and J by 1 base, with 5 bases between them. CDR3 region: CASSIWGNTEAFF. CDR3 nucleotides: TGTGCCAGTAGTATATGGGGGAACACTGAAGCTTTCTTT.

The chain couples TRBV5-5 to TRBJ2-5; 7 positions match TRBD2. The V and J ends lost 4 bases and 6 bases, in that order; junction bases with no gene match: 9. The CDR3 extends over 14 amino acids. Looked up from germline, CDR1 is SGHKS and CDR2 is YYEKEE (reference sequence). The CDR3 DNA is TGTGCCAGCAGCCCCCGGCTAGCGGCCAAGACCCAGTACTTC. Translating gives CASSPRLAAKTQYF.

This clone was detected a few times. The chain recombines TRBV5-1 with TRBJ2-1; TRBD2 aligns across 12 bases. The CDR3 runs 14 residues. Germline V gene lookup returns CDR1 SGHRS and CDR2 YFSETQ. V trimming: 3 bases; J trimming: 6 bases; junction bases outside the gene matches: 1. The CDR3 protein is CASSSGLAGNEQFF. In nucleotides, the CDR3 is TGCGCCAGCAGCTCGGGACTAGCGGGCAATGAGCAGTTCTTC.